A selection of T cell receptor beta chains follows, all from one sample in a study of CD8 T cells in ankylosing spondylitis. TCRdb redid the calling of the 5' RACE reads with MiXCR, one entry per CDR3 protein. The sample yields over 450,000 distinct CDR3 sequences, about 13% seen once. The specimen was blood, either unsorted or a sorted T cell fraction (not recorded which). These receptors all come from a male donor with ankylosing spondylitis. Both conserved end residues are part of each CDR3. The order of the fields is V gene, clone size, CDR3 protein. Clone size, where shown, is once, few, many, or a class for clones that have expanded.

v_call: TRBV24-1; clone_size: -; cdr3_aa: CATSDHRASTDTQYF
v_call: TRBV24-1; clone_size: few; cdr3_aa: CATSDPSGSSSYNEQFF
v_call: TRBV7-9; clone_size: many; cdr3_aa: CASSLGGPDTQYF
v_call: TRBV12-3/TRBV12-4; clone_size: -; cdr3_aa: CASRYREANEQFF
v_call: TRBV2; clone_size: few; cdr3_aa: CASSWLQGGTGELFF
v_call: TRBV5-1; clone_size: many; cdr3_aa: CASSTGTKANYGYTF
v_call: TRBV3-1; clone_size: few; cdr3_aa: CASSQFGTRADTQYF
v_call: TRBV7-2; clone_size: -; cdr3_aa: CASSGLGLGGETQYF
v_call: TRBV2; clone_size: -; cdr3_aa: CASSDGTGYQPQHF
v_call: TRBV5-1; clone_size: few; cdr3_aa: CASSWRDTQYF
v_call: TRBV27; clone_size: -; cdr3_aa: CASSRGSHLAKNIQYF
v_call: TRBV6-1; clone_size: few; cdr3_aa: CASGPGQGSDTQYF
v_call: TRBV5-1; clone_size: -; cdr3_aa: CASSSQSSGQETQYF
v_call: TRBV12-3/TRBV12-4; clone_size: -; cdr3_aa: CASSLAGTGTPWETQYF
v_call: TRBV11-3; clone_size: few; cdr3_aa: CASSSRTLYNEQFF
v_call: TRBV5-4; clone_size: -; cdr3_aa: CASSFPGAEETQYF
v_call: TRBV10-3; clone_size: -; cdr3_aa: CAIGGASGRGLEETQYF
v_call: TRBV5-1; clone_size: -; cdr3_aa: CASSPGTGVTEAFF
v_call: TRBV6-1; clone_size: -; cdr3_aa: CASIPRGETQYF
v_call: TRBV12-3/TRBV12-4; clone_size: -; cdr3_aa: CASSSTTELGPQHF
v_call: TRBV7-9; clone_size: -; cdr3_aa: CASSLGTVHGANVLTF
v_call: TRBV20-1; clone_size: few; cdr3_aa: CSANDNYEQYF
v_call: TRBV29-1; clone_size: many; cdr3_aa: CSVEGQGSLNEQFF
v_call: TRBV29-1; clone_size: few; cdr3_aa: CSVIQGAAFF
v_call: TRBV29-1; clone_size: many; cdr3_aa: CSVSMGNHGYTF
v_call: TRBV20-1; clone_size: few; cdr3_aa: CSARDGTGYTGELFF
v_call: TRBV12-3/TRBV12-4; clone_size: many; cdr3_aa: CASSPPGLAYGELFF
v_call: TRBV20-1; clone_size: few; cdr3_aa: CSARDRRVNTGELFF
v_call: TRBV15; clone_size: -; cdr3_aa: CATTGEGSYNEQFF
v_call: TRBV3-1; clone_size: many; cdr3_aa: CASSQQMNTEAFF
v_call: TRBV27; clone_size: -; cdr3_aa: CASSTSWASTDTQYF
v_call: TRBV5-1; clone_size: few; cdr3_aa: CASRVSTGGVDEQYF
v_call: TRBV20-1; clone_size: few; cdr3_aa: CSASMREGLGNEQFF
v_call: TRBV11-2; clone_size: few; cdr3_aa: CASSLVQGTRREKLFF
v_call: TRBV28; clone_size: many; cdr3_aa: CASRQTGSGDQETQYF
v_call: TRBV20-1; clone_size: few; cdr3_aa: CSARDAGGTNYNEQFF
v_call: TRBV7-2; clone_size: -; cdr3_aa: CASSPFRVSDGYTF
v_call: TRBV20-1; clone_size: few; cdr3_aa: CSARGYGEKLFF
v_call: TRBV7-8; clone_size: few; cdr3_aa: CASSTREHYGYTF